Following are 25 T cell receptor beta chains from one sample sequenced in a study of long-term antiretroviral therapy in people with HIV. The authors ran the immunoSEQ assay, v3.0, at survey level. Measured with immunoSEQ multiplex PCR; TCRdb has only the in-frame clones, and not every one. The sample lists some 38,000 clones, over 75% occurring once. Sample: unsorted PBMCs, taken 1.5 years after starting antiretroviral therapy. The receptors come from a man between 18 and 29 years old with HIV.

This clone was recorded once. The rearrangement links TRBV7-9 to TRBJ2-7; 8 bases agree with TRBD2. CDR3 length: 15 amino acids. CDR1 is SEHNR, CDR2 FQNEAQ, per germline (reference sequence). Losses at the gene ends were 2 bases for V and 2 bases for J; bases not matched to a gene: 5. This CDR3 reads CASSLFGGAAYEQYF. For the CDR3, the DNA is TGTGCCAGCAGCTTATTCGGGGGGGCGGCCTACGAGCAGTACTTC. Filled out from reference TRBV7-9 and TRBJ2-7, the complete variable domain reads DTGVSQNPRHKITKRGQNVTFRCDPISEHNRLYWYRQTLGQGPEFLTYFQNEAQLEKSRLLSDRFSAERPKGSFSTLEIQRTEQGDSAMYLCASSLFGGAAYEQYFGPGTRLTVT.

The V and J genes are TRBV18 and TRBJ1-3; D ambiguous. Germline CDR1 is KGHSH and CDR2 is LQKENI. The CDR3 contains 15 residues. V lost 6 bases, J lost 0 bases, and 12 bases lay in between. CDR3 coding DNA: TGTGCCAGCTCGCTCACGGTGCGCTCTGGAAACACCATATATTTT. Amino acid sequence: CASSLTVRSGNTIYF. The full variable domain, with the rest looked up from reference TRBV18 and TRBJ1-3, is NAGVMQNPRHLVRRRGQEARLRCSPMKGHSHVYWYRQLPEEGLKFMVYLQKENIIDESGMPKERFSAEFPKEGPSILRIQQVVRGDSAAYFCASSLTVRSGNTIYFGEGSWLTVV.

J is TRBJ1-2 and V is TRBV5-1; D uncertain. Germline V lookup: CDR1 SGHRS, CDR2 YFSETQ. The CDR3 runs 15 residues. Between the trimmed V and J ends, which lost 0 bases and 6 bases, there was a span of 15 bases. The CDR3 sequence is CASSLAGSWYDGYTF. DNA for the CDR3: TGCGCCAGCAGCTTGGCGGGTTCGTGGTACGATGGCTACACCTTC.

The chain recombines TRBV7-6 with TRBJ1-4; TRBD1 might be the D (6 bases). V shed 3 bases and J shed 8 bases, with 7 bases lying between them. In germline, CDR1 is SGHVS, CDR2 FNYEAQ. The CDR3 has 12 residues. CDR3 in DNA: TGTGCCAGCAGCTTTCAGGGGGAAAAACTGTTTTTT. Its translation: CASSFQGEKLFF.

The chain recombines TRBV28 with TRBJ2-1, with 7 bases matching TRBD2. This CDR3 spans 13 amino acids. The V gene's germline CDR1 is MDHEN and CDR2 SYDVKM. J gave up 5 bases and V 2 bases, and 0 bases lay outside the gene matches. DNA for the CDR3: TGTGCCAGCAGTTTAGCGGGAGACAATGAGCAGTTCTTC. Amino acid sequence: CASSLAGDNEQFF.

The chain recombines TRBV6-5 with TRBJ1-1; D is undetermined. CDR1 MNHEY and CDR2 SVGAGI come from the germline V gene. V lost 0 bases and J lost 2, with 7 bases in between. The CDR3 covers 14 residues. CDR3 protein: CASSYSPGNTEAFF. The CDR3 nucleotides are TGTGCCAGCAGTTACTCGCCGGGTAACACTGAAGCTTTCTTT.

The CDR3 is CASSLISSGRGSSYNEQFF. In nucleotides, the CDR3 is TGCGCCAGCAGCTTGATCTCTAGCGGGAGAGGGAGCTCCTACAATGAGCAGTTCTTC. The chain couples TRBV5-1 to TRBJ2-1; TRBD2 matches at 10 bases. The CDR3 runs to 19 residues. Germline CDR1 SGHRS, CDR2 YFSETQ. V shed 1 base, J shed 0 bases, and the junction held 10 bases outside the gene matches.

This sequence joins TRBV18 and TRBJ1-2, with D possibly matching TRBD1 (6 bases). V gave up 3 bases and J gave up 7 bases, with 15 bases separating them. Germline lookup yields CDR1 KGHSH and CDR2 LQKENI. This CDR3 contains 14 residues. The CDR3: CASSPQWGQGGYTF. The CDR3 DNA follows: TGTGCCAGCTCACCCCAATGGGGGCAGGGTGGCTACACCTTC.

The chain links TRBV28 to TRBJ2-4; D remains unclear. The CDR3 runs 12 residues. V gave up 8 bases and J gave up 6 bases, with 11 bases separating them. CDR1 MDHEN and CDR2 SYDVKM come from the germline V gene. The CDR3 is CASGRPLNIQYF. The CDR3 DNA follows: TGTGCCAGCGGGCGGCCTTTAAACATTCAGTACTTC.

The chain couples TRBV5-4 to TRBJ2-1, with D perhaps matching TRBD2 (6 bases). CDR3 size: 13 residues. V lost 4 bases and J lost 7, with 12 bases in between. CDR1 SGHNT and CDR2 YYREEE come from the germline V gene (reference sequence). The CDR3 loop reads CASSPPAGNEQFF. CDR3 coding DNA: TGTGCCAGCAGCCCCCCGGCGGGGAATGAGCAGTTCTTC.

J is TRBJ2-1 and V is TRBV6-4; D is perhaps TRBD2 (6 bases). The CDR3 extends over 14 amino acids. The germline CDR1 and CDR2 sequences are MRHNA and SNTAGT. V was clipped by 5 bases and J by 5 bases, with 13 bases between them. The CDR3 sequence is CASSPGLSNNEQFF. The CDR3, as DNA: TGTGCCAGCAGTCCGGGACTTTCCAACAATGAGCAGTTCTTC.

This chain uses TRBV9 with TRBJ2-3; D is unresolved. The germline V gene encodes CDR1 SGDLS and CDR2 YYNGEE. This CDR3 has 15 amino acids. With 0 bases removed from V and 2 bases from J, the gap between germline ends came to 10 bases. For the CDR3, the DNA is TGTGCCAGCAGCGTAGGTCTAGGAGACACAGATACGCAGTATTTT. Translation gives CASSVGLGDTDTQYF.

This chain connects TRBV5-1 to TRBJ1-1; TRBD1 is a possible D gene (5 bases). Germline loops: CDR1 SGHRS, CDR2 YFSETQ. Trimming removed 5 bases at V and 4 bases at J, with 18 bases between. The CDR3 length is 15 residues. The CDR3 loop reads CASRLTTVMGTEAFF. CDR3 nucleotide sequence: TGCGCCAGCAGACTTACGACAGTGATGGGCACTGAAGCTTTCTTT.

This chain links TRBV7-9 with TRBJ1-2; D unclear. The V end was cut by 3 bases, the J end by 4 bases, with 9 bases between. Germline CDR1 and CDR2: SEHNR and FQNEAQ (reference sequence). This CDR3 comprises 13 residues. The CDR3 coding sequence is TGTGCCAGCAGCTTGCCCATGGGCTATGGCTACACCTTC. Amino acid sequence: CASSLPMGYGYTF.

This clone was counted only a few times. This specimen includes other DNA sequences encoding the same CDR3. The chain carries TRBV11-2 and TRBJ1-2; D is uncertain. The CDR3 sequence is 17 residues long. Germline CDR1 is SGHAT and CDR2 is FQNNGV. V was shortened by 1 base and J by 4 bases, with 19 bases between the two germline ends. CDR3 loop: CASSLAPPTPIPYGYTF. CDR3 DNA: TGTGCCAGCAGCTTAGCCCCACCGACGCCGATACCCTATGGCTACACCTTC.

A single count supports this clone. This rearrangement joins TRBV14 to TRBJ1-1; D may be TRBD1 (5 bases). Germline V gives CDR1 SGHDN, CDR2 FVKESK. V gave up 3 bases and J gave up 7 bases, with 12 bases separating them. CDR3 length equals 13 residues. CDR3 DNA: TGTGCCAGCAGCCACCACAGGACCCATGAAGCTTTCTTT. Amino acid sequence: CASSHHRTHEAFF.

The gene calls are TRBV6-6 and TRBJ2-7; D perhaps matches TRBD1 (5 bases). The CDR3 contains 13 residues. From germline, CDR1 is MNHNY and CDR2 SVGAGI (reference sequence). Trimming removed 3 bases at V and 2 bases at J, with 8 bases between. As DNA, the CDR3 is TGTGCCAGCAGTTATTCACAGGCCTACGAGCAGTACTTC. Its translation: CASSYSQAYEQYF.

This chain uses TRBV23-1 with TRBJ2-7; the D gene is possibly TRBD1 (6 bases). TRBV23-1 is placed among ORFs of uncertain function. The CDR3 has 19 residues. V lost 4 bases to trimming and J lost 1 base, with 26 bases between them. CDR3 loop: CASSRDEKRETGESYEQYF. The CDR3 DNA reads as TGCGCCAGCAGTCGAGATGAAAAGAGGGAGACAGGTGAGTCCTACGAGCAGTACTTC.

The rearrangement links TRBV9 to TRBJ2-7, with D uncertain. The CDR3 consists of 14 residues. Germline V CDR1 and CDR2: SGDLS, YYNGEE. Deletions cut 0 bases from V and 7 bases from J, with 14 bases between. This CDR3 is CASSVGYSGWEQYF. In DNA form, the CDR3 reads TGTGCCAGCAGCGTAGGATACTCCGGGTGGGAGCAGTACTTC.

The chain has TRBV10-3 and TRBJ1-2; D uncertain. This CDR3 has 15 amino acids. Per germline, CDR1 ENHRY and CDR2 SYGVKD. V was clipped by 2 bases and J by 0 bases, with 10 bases between them. CDR3 amino acids: CAISEPNPPNYGYTF. The CDR3 DNA sequence: TGTGCCATCAGTGAGCCTAACCCGCCTAACTATGGCTACACCTTC.

The J gene is TRBJ2-7, the V gene TRBV7-3; 7 bases fit TRBD1. The germline V gene encodes CDR1 SGHTA and CDR2 FQGTGA. V lost 5 bases and J lost 5; bases outside the gene matches: 3. The length of the CDR3 is 12 residues. The CDR3 region is CASSPTGNEQYF. In DNA, the CDR3 is TGTGCCAGCAGCCCGACAGGGAACGAGCAGTACTTC. Complete variable domain (other parts from reference TRBV7-3 and TRBJ2-7): GAGVSQTPSNKVTEKGKYVELRCDPISGHTALYWYRQSLGQGPEFLIYFQGTGAADDSGLPNDRFFAVRPEGSVSTLKIQRTERGDSAVYLCASSPTGNEQYFGPGTRLTVT.

The chain is built from TRBV7-6 and TRBJ2-6; 8 nucleotides align to TRBD2. Trimming took 7 bases from V and 4 from J; bases not matched to a gene: 15. This CDR3 is built from 18 residues. CDR1 and CDR2 from the germline V gene are SGHVS and FNYEAQ. Here the CDR3 DNA reads TGTGCCAGCACCCCAGGGCGGGGGGAAGTCTCAGGGGCCAACGTCCTGACTTTC. Protein sequence: CASTPGRGEVSGANVLTF.

This clone appeared once. The chain couples TRBV28 to TRBJ2-7; 7 nucleotides agree with TRBD2. CDR1 is MDHEN, CDR2 SYDVKM, per germline. With 6 bases clipped from V and 2 bases from J, the junction kept 10 bases outside the gene matches. CDR3 length: 15 residues. The CDR3 DNA follows: TGTGCCAGCAGCACGTACGCCCGGGGGGCCTACGAGCAGTACTTC. Its translation is CASSTYARGAYEQYF.

The chain is built from TRBV5-6 and TRBJ2-5; D is uncertain. Germline loops: CDR1 SGHDT, CDR2 YYEEEE. The V gene lost 4 bases and the J gene lost 5 bases, with 15 bases spanning the gap. The CDR3 is 14 amino acids. CDR3 residues: CASSEKTTTETQYF. The CDR3 nucleotides read TGTGCCAGCAGCGAGAAGACAACAACGGAGACCCAGTACTTC. Using reference TRBV5-6 and TRBJ2-5 for the parts outside the CDR3, the full variable domain is DAGVTQSPTHLIKTRGQQVTLRCSPKSGHDTVSWYQQALGQGPQFIFQYYEEEERQRGNFPDRFSGHQFPNYSSELNVNALLLGDSALYLCASSEKTTTETQYFGPGTRLLVL.

The sample holds a few counts of this clone. This rearrangement joins TRBV11-2 to TRBJ2-7, with D perhaps given as TRBD1 or TRBD2 (5 bases each). Per the germline V gene, CDR1 is SGHAT and CDR2 is FQNNGV. Deletions cut 5 bases from V and 9 bases from J, with 17 bases between. This CDR3 is 13 amino acids long. CDR3 in DNA: TGTGCCAGCAGCCAGGGACCCCGGGGCAGGCAGTACTTC. This codes for CASSQGPRGRQYF.